This paragraph covers one TCR beta chain sequence. Its target is not known. This CDR3 spans 18 amino acids. Trimming took 8 bases from V and 4 from J, leaving 24 bases between them. The V gene's germline CDR1 is MDHEN and CDR2 SYDVKM. CD45RO-negative, CCR7-positively selected cells formed the naive CD8 fraction, excluding terminally differentiated effector memory CD45RA+ cells. The data were produced by immunoSEQ multiplex PCR, yet TCRdb's version contains in-frame clones alone and is incomplete. The sample includes roughly 770,000 clones, 90% to 98% of them seen just once. These data originate in a study of shared clonotypes between healthy human individuals. On the study more broadly: Each donor had three CD4 naive, three CD4 memory, two CD8 naive and one CD8 memory plate. General study results and limits: Among non-shared clonotypes, generation probabilities were lower than among those shared by all four donors.

The V call is TRBV28, the J call TRBJ2-6; TRBD1 or TRBD2 may be the D gene (5 bases each). The TCR originated in a man aged 25 to 40 in good health. The specimen sequenced was naive CD8+ T cells sorted from blood. In nucleotides, the CDR3 is TGTGCCAGCGGGGGACCACACCCGTTGGGCGCCGGGGCCAACGTCCTGACTTTC. Protein: CASGGPHPLGAGANVLTF. Complete variable domain (other parts from reference TRBV28 and TRBJ2-6): DVKVTQSSRYLVKRTGEKVFLECVQDMDHENMFWYRQDPGLGLRLIYFSYDVKMKEKGDIPEGYSVSREKKERFSLILESASTNQTSMYLCASGGPHPLGAGANVLTFGAGSRLTVL.